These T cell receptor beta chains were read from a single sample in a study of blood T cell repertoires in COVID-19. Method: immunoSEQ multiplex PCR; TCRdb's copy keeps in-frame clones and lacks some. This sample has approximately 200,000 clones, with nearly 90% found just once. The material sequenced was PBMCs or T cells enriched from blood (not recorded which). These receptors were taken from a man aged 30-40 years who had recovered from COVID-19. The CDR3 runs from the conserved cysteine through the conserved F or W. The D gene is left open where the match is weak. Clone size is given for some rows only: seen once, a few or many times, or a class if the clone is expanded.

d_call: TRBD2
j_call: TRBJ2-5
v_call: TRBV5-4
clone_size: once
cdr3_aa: CASSFGEGQETQYF
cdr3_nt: TGTGCCAGCAGCTTTGGGGAGGGCCAAGAGACCCAGTACTTC

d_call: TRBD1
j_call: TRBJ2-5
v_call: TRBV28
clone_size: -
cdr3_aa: CASRPGQQETQYF
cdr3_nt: TGTGCCAGCAGACCGGGACAGCAAGAGACCCAGTACTTC

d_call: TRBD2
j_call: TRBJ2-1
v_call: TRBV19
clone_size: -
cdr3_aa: CASSASGGAYNEQFF
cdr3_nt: TGTGCCAGTAGTGCAAGCGGGGGGGCTTACAATGAGCAGTTCTTC

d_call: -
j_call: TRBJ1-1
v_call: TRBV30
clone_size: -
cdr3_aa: CAWSVVGAGAFF
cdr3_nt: TGTGCCTGGAGTGTGGTGGGGGCTGGGGCTTTCTTT

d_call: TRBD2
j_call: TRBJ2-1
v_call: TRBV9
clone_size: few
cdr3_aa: CASSVYDSSSSGGRNEQFF
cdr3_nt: TGTGCCAGCAGCGTCTACGATAGTTCTTCTAGCGGGGGCAGGAATGAGCAGTTCTTC

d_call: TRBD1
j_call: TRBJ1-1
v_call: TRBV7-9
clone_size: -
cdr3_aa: CASRRTGNTEAFF
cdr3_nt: TGTGCCAGCAGGCGGACAGGGAACACTGAAGCTTTCTTT

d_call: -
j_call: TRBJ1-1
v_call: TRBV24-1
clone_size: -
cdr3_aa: CATSDPRFGKLGTEAFF
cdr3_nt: TGTGCCACCAGTGATCCTCGGTTTGGGAAACTAGGGACTGAAGCTTTCTTT

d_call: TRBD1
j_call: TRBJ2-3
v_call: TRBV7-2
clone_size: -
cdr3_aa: CASSRNRGIISDTQYF
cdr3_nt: TGTGCCAGCAGCCGTAACAGGGGAATTATTTCAGATACGCAGTATTTT

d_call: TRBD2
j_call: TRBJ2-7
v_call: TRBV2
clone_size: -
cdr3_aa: CASRGTSGRLSSYEQYF
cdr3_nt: TGTGCCAGCAGAGGGACTAGCGGCCGTCTAAGCTCCTACGAGCAGTACTTC

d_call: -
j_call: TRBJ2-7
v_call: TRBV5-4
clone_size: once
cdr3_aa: CASSLRGAHEQYF
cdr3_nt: TGTGCCAGCAGCTTGCGGGGGGCGCACGAGCAGTACTTC

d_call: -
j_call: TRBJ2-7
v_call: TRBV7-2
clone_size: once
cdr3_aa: CASSRDVRGREQYF
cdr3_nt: TGTGCCAGCAGCCGGGATGTCAGGGGAAGGGAGCAGTACTTC

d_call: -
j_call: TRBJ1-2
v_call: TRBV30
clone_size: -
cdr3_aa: CAWVQGFGGYTF
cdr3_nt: TGTGCCTGGGTGCAGGGGTTCGGTGGCTACACCTTC

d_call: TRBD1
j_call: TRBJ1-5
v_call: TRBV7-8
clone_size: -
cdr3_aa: CASSLEQGYQPQHF
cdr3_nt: TGTGCCAGCAGCTTAGAACAGGGGTATCAGCCCCAGCATTTT

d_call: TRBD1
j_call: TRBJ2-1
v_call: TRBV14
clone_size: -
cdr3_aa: CASSRDSAPYNEQFF
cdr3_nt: TGTGCCAGCAGCCGGGACAGCGCACCCTACAATGAGCAGTTCTTC

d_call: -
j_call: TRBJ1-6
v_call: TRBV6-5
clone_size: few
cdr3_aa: CASSYVRGVNSPLHF
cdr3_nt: TGTGCCAGCAGTTACGTCAGGGGAGTTAATTCACCCCTCCACTTT

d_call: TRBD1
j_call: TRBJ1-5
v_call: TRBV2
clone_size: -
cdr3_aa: CASSRTGGLGQPQHF
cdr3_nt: TGTGCCAGCAGCCGGACAGGGGGCCTAGGTCAGCCCCAGCATTTT

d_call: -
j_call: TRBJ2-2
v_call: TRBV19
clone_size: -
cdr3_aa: CASSMIFTQGSGELFF
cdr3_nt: TGTGCCAGTAGTATGATCTTTACACAGGGCTCCGGGGAGCTGTTTTTT

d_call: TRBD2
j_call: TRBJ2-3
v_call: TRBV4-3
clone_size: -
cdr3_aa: CASSLLAGGPDTQYF
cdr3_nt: TGCGCCAGCAGCCTTTTAGCGGGGGGCCCAGATACGCAGTATTTT

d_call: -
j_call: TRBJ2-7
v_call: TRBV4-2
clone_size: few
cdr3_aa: CASSLDRGEQYF
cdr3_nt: TGTGCCAGCAGCCTTGACCGAGGGGAGCAGTACTTC

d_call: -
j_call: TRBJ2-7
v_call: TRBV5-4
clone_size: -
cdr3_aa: CASSLGSGQTYEQYF
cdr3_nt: TGTGCCAGCAGCTTGGGGTCAGGGCAAACCTACGAGCAGTACTTC

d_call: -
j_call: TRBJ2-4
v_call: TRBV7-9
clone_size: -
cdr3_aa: CASSSPGENIQYF
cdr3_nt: TGTGCCAGCAGCTCGCCAGGGGAAAACATTCAGTACTTC

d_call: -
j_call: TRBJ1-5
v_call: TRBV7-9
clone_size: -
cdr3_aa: CASSLGGVGYQPQHF
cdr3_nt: TGTGCCAGCAGCTTAGGGGGGGTAGGGTATCAGCCCCAGCATTTT